Listed below are T cell receptor beta chains from one sample, sequenced in a study of patients and donors after allogeneic stem cell transplantation. TCRdb re-analysed the RT-PCR reads in MiXCR, keeping a single row per CDR3 protein. The sample carries about 960,000 distinct CDR3 sequences, approximately 18% recorded once. The sequencing sample was made of blood, either unsorted or a sorted T cell fraction (not recorded which). These receptors all stem from a human donor who was either an allogeneic HSCT recipient or a stem cell or donor lymphocyte infusion donor (not recorded which). It is not recorded whose cells these are; they may come from a transplant donor. Both conserved end residues are part of each CDR3. D genes are given only for firm matches. Clone size appears in some rows only: once, few, many, or a class for an expanded clone.

d_gene: TRBD1; abundance: -; v_gene: TRBV20-1; j_gene: TRBJ1-2; CDR3aa: CSAPGQGVNGYTF; CDR3nt: TGCAGTGCCCCGGGACAGGGGGTCAATGGCTACACCTTC
d_gene: -; abundance: -; v_gene: TRBV5-1; j_gene: TRBJ2-7; CDR3aa: CASSLGRRDEQYF; CDR3nt: TGCGCCAGCAGCTTAGGCCGGCGCGACGAGCAGTACTTC
d_gene: -; abundance: few; v_gene: TRBV6-1; j_gene: TRBJ1-2; CDR3aa: CASSERGSYGYTF; CDR3nt: TGTGCCAGCAGTGAACGGGGGAGCTATGGCTACACCTTC
d_gene: -; abundance: -; v_gene: TRBV25-1; j_gene: TRBJ1-6; CDR3aa: CASRAVNSPLHF; CDR3nt: TGTGCCAGCAGGGCGGTTAATTCACCCCTCCACTTT
d_gene: -; abundance: -; v_gene: TRBV7-9; j_gene: TRBJ2-4; CDR3aa: CASSSVQGRNIQYF; CDR3nt: TGTGCCAGCAGCTCGGTTCAGGGGAGGAACATTCAGTACTTC
d_gene: TRBD2; abundance: few; v_gene: TRBV10-3; j_gene: TRBJ2-1; CDR3aa: CAISEYGGARNEQFF; CDR3nt: TGTGCCATCAGTGAGTACGGGGGGGCTCGGAATGAGCAGTTCTTC
d_gene: TRBD2; abundance: few; v_gene: TRBV15; j_gene: TRBJ2-5; CDR3aa: CATAKRDWETQYF; CDR3nt: TGTGCCACCGCAAAGCGGGATTGGGAGACCCAGTACTTC
d_gene: -; abundance: few; v_gene: TRBV7-3; j_gene: TRBJ2-1; CDR3aa: CASSSVADNEQFF; CDR3nt: TGTGCCAGCAGCTCAGTAGCAGACAATGAGCAGTTCTTC
d_gene: -; abundance: -; v_gene: TRBV29-1; j_gene: TRBJ1-5; CDR3aa: CSVAGGLNQPQHF; CDR3nt: TGCAGCGTTGCGGGGGGGCTCAATCAGCCCCAGCATTTT
d_gene: -; abundance: few; v_gene: TRBV25-1; j_gene: TRBJ1-1; CDR3aa: CASSEYLSGLAFF; CDR3nt: TGTGCCAGCAGTGAATATTTGTCCGGGTTGGCTTTCTTT